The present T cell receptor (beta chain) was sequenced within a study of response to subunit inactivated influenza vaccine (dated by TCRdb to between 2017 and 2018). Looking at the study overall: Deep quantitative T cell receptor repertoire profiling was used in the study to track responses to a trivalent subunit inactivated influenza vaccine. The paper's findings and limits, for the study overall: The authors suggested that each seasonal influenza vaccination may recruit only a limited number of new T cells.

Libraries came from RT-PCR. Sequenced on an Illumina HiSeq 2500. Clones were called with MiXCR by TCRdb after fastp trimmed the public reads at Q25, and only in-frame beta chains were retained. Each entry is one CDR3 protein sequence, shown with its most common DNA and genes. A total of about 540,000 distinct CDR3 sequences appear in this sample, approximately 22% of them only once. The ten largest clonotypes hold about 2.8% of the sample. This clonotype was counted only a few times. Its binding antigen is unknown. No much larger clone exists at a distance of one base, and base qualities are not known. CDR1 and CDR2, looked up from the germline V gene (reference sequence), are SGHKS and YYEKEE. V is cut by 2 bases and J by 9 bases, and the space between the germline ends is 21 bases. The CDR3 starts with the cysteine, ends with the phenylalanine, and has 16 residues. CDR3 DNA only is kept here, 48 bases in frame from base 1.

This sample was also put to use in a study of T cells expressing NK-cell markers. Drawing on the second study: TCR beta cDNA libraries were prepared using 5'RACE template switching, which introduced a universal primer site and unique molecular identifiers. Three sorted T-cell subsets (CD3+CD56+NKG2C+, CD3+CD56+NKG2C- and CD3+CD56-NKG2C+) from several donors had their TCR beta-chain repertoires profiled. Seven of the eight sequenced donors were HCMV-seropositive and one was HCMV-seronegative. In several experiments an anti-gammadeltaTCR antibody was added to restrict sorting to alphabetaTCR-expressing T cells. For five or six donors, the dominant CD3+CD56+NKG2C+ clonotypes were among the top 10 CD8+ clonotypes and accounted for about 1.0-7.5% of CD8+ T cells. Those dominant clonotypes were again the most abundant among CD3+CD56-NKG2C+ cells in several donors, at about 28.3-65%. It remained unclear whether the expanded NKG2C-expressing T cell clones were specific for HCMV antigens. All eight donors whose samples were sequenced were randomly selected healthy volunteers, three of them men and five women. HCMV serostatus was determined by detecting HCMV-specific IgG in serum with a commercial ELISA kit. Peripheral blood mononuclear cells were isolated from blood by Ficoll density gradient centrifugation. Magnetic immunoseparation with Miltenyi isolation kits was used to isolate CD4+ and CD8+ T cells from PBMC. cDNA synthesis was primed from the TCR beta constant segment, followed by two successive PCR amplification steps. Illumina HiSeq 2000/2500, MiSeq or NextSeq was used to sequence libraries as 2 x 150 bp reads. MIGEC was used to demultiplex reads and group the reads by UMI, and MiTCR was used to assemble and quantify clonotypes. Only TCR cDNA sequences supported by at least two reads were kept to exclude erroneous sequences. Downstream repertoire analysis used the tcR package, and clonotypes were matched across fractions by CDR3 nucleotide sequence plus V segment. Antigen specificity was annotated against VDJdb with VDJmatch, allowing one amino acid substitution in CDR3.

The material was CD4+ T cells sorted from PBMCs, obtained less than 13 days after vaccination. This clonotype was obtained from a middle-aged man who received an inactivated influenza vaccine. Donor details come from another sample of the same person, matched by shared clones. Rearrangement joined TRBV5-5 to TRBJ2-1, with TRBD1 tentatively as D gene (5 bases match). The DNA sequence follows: TGTGCCAGCAGCTTTAAAGGGGCAGCCCATGGGTTTGAGCAGTTCTTC. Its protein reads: CASSFKGAAHGFEQFF.